This T cell receptor beta chain was identified in a study of identical twins. Study-wide points: Excess sharing by twins proved weaker in beta out-of-frame sequences.

Comment on this clonotype: The antigen remains undetermined.

A universal primer site came from template switching; cDNA carried unique molecular identifiers. TCRdb re-derived calls from the 5' RACE reads in MiXCR, one entry per CDR3 protein. Of over 600,000 distinct CDR3 sequences in the sample, 21% were seen once. Germline CDR1 and CDR2: SNHLY and FYNNEI. CDR3 size: 15 residues. The V and J ends lost 7 bases and 4 bases, in that order; junction bases with no gene match: 9. This same sample was also part of a study on T cells expressing NK-cell markers. As reported in that work: Among the experiments, several used an anti-gamma-delta TCR antibody to restrict sorting to alpha-beta TCR T cells.

This sequence was found in a woman younger than 35 in good health. J is TRBJ2-1 and V is TRBV2; 8 bases align to TRBD2. The sample taken for sequencing was PBMCs. CDR3 residues: CASTGSAGGYNEQFF. The CDR3 nucleotides are TGTGCCAGCACTGGTTCGGCGGGGGGATACAATGAGCAGTTCTTC.